This T cell receptor beta chain derives from a study of OX40 agonist ivuxolimab in advanced cancers. Study context: The treatment was a fully human IgG2 OX40 agonist, ivuxolimab. Patients were dosed intravenously with ivuxolimab at 0.01 to 10 mg/kg every 2 weeks.

Study-wide results and limits: The CD4+ and CD8+ T cells in the blood had expanded clonally by week 6 at 0.1 to 3.0 mg/kg.

On this clone itself: Its specificity is unknown.

The table came from immunoSEQ multiplex PCR; TCRdb's copy has only in-frame clones and leaves some out. This table has around 150,000 clones, 75% to 95% appearing once. Germline V gives CDR1 SGDLS, CDR2 YYNGEE. Trimming took 0 bases from V and 2 from J, leaving 9 bases between them. The CDR3 runs to 15 residues. This specimen was CD4+ or CD8+ T cells sorted from blood, taken in a trial of the OX40 agonist ivuxolimab. The sequence derives from an adult with an advanced solid tumor such as melanoma, head and neck, liver or kidney cancer. The rearrangement joins TRBV9 to TRBJ2-1, with D unclear. The CDR3 loop reads CASSVEGAAYNEQFF. For the CDR3, the DNA is TGTGCCAGCAGCGTAGAAGGCGCAGCCTACAATGAGCAGTTCTTC.